This TCR beta chain stems from a study of CD8 T cells in Susac syndrome. With random hexamers, roughly 0.45 to 1 ug RNA was reverse transcribed. TCR beta CDR3 was amplified by immunoSEQ covering 54 Vbeta and 13 Jbeta. TCRdb called the immunoSEQ multiplex PCR reads again in MiXCR, with one record for every CDR3 protein. The table has around 200,000 distinct CDR3 sequences, about 95% seen once. The CDR3 extends over 13 amino acids. V was pared by 3 bases and J by 6 bases, with 9 bases between. The germline CDR1 and CDR2 sequences are LGHNT and FRNRAP. The sequenced target, TCR beta, came from blood CD8+ and CD4+ T cells.

The chain is built from TRBV12-5 and TRBJ2-1; D may correspond to TRBD1 or TRBD2 (5 bases each). The specimen was CD4+ T cells from PBMCs. The sequence came from a human donor in good health. CDR3 nucleotides: TGTGCTAGTGGTTTTGAGAGGGGCAATGAGCAGTTCTTC. Translation gives CASGFERGNEQFF.